This TCR beta chain was sequenced in a study of patients and donors after allogeneic stem cell transplantation. TCRdb reanalysed the RT-PCR reads using MiXCR and keeps one entry per CDR3 protein. The data show approximately 160,000 distinct CDR3 sequences, with about 32% seen just once and around 3.3% held by the top ten. CDR1 SGHTA and CDR2 FQGTGA come from the germline V gene. V dropped 5 bases and J dropped 8; count of bases not matched to a gene: 11. There are 14 residues in the CDR3. A few counts support this clonotype. The clonotype comes from a human donor who was either an allogeneic HSCT recipient or a stem cell or donor lymphocyte infusion donor (not recorded which). It is not recorded whose cells these are; they may come from a transplant donor. The V call is TRBV7-3, the J call TRBJ1-1; TRBD1 matches 7 bases. Sequencing was performed on blood, either unsorted or a sorted T cell fraction (not recorded which). The chain's CDR3 is CASSPPGQPTEAFF. CDR3 nucleotides: TGTGCCAGCAGCCCGCCGGGACAGCCGACGGAAGCTTTCTTT.